One sample yielded the 27 T cell receptor beta chains listed below, sequenced in a study of Ad26.COV2.S vaccination and SARS-CoV-2 variants. Some clones are missing from TCRdb's copy, which holds only in-frame ones; the method was immunoSEQ multiplex PCR. The sample has hundreds of thousands of clones, roughly 89% seen once; the top ten hold approximately 5%. Indicated treatment: 15 to 20 received Ad26.COV2.S at low or high dose, single or two shots; roughly 5 received placebo; per-sample allocation not given. Day 63 after the first vaccine or placebo injection was the time point for sampling. This sample comprised peripheral blood, obtained in a trial of Ad26.COV2.S vaccine versus placebo. These receptors were obtained from a person between 18 and 65 years old who received the Ad26.COV2.S COVID-19 vaccine or a placebo.

This clone was counted once. The rearrangement links TRBV4-1 to TRBJ1-4; 12 bases map to TRBD1. Germline V gene lookup returns CDR1 MGHRA and CDR2 YSYEKL. This CDR3 spans 19 amino acids. V shed 4 bases and J 3 bases; nucleotides not matched to a gene: 12. The CDR3 DNA sequence: TGCGCCAGCAGCCCAAATCCGGGACAGGGGGCGTATTCTAATGAAAAACTGTTTTTT. This encodes CASSPNPGQGAYSNEKLFF.

This clone came up once. This rearrangement joins TRBV18 to TRBJ1-1; TRBD1 matches 7 bases. This CDR3 comprises 15 residues. CDR1 is KGHSH and CDR2 is LQKENI in the germline V gene. Trimming cost V 4 bases and J 2 bases; bases outside gene matches: 7. The CDR3 sequence is CASSLSGGLNTEAFF. CDR3 sequence (DNA): TGTGCCAGCTCACTTTCAGGGGGATTAAACACTGAAGCTTTCTTT.

The count of this clone is one. The chain joins TRBV2 to TRBJ2-7, with 9 positions matching TRBD2. V shed 7 bases, J shed 0 bases, and the junction held 13 bases outside the gene matches. The CDR3 runs to 17 residues. Germline lookup yields CDR1 SNHLY and CDR2 FYNNEI. The CDR3 is CASKVASGTLSSYEQYF. The DNA of the CDR3 is TGTGCCAGCAAGGTGGCTAGCGGGACACTAAGCTCCTACGAGCAGTACTTC.

J is TRBJ2-5 and V is TRBV2; D may be TRBD1 or TRBD2 (5 bases each). CDR3 length: 14 residues. Germline V gene lookup returns CDR1 SNHLY and CDR2 FYNNEI. V was shortened by 6 bases and J by 5 bases, with 16 bases between the two germline ends. The CDR3 is CASSDSGVVETQYF. CDR3 nucleotides: TGTGCCAGCAGCGACAGCGGCGTCGTCGAGACCCAGTACTTC.

J is TRBJ2-2 and V is TRBV3-1 (or the pseudogene TRBV3-2); 7 positions match TRBD1. The CDR3 has 14 amino acids. Trimming took 4 bases from V and 7 from J; bases not matched to a gene: 6. CDR1 is LGHDT, CDR2 YNNKEL, per germline (reference sequence). The CDR3 DNA follows: TGTGCCAGCAGCCTCCAGGGGGTTAACGGGGAGCTGTTTTTT. Encoded protein: CASSLQGVNGELFF.

This rearrangement joins TRBV28 to TRBJ1-6; tentatively, D is TRBD1 (5 bases). Germline CDR1 MDHEN, CDR2 SYDVKM. V lost 5 bases, J lost 5 bases, and 10 bases lay in between. This CDR3 comprises 14 residues. The CDR3 sequence: CASSPGTDNSPLHF. CDR3 sequence (DNA): TGTGCCAGCAGTCCCGGGACGGATAATTCACCCCTCCACTTT.

This chain uses TRBV5-1 with TRBJ2-4; D may be TRBD1 or TRBD2 (5 bases each). V lost 3 bases, J lost 6 bases, and 10 bases lay in between. This CDR3 comprises 13 residues. Germline CDR1 reads SGHRS; CDR2 reads YFSETQ. The CDR3 DNA sequence: TGCGCCAGCAGCTCGGGGCTGGGAAACATTCAGTACTTC. It yields the protein CASSSGLGNIQYF.

The rearrangement uses TRBV5-1 and TRBJ2-3; D call uncertain. The CDR3 has 14 amino acids. CDR1 and CDR2 (germline): SGHRS, YFSETQ. V dropped 1 base and J dropped 5 bases, with 11 bases sitting between them. DNA for the CDR3: TGCGCCAGCAGCTTGTCCGAAGTGGGAGATACGCAGTATTTT. Amino acid sequence: CASSLSEVGDTQYF. The full variable domain, rest sourced from reference TRBV5-1 and TRBJ2-3, is KAGVTQTPRYLIKTRGQQVTLSCSPISGHRSVSWYQQTPGQGLQFLFEYFSETQRNKGNFPGRFSGRQFSNSRSEMNVSTLELGDSALYLCASSLSEVGDTQYFGPGTRLTVL.

The rearrangement links TRBV10-3 to TRBJ1-1, with 7 bases lining up with TRBD1. From germline, CDR1 is ENHRY and CDR2 SYGVKD. V was clipped by 2 bases and J by 6 bases; unmatched bases: 6. The CDR3 has 14 amino acids. The CDR3 reads CAISERQGDAEAFF. In DNA form, the CDR3 reads TGTGCCATCAGTGAGCGGCAGGGGGACGCTGAAGCTTTCTTT.

V gene TRBV4-3 combines with J gene TRBJ1-1, with no clear D. Germline loops: CDR1 LGHNA, CDR2 YSLEER. Deletions cut 5 bases from V and 6 bases from J, with 19 bases between. This CDR3 spans 15 amino acids. The CDR3 spells CASSAIVGRYSEAFF. The CDR3 DNA is TGCGCCAGCAGCGCGATTGTTGGTAGGTATTCTGAAGCTTTCTTT.

This chain links TRBV19 with TRBJ2-2, with D possibly matching TRBD2 (5 bases). Germline values: CDR1 LNHDA, CDR2 SQIVND (reference sequence). The germline V and J ends were trimmed by 6 bases and 4 bases, with 15 bases remaining between them. CDR3 length equals 15 residues. In nucleotides, the CDR3 is TGTGCCAGTAGCGGACGGTGGGAGACCACCGGGGAGCTGTTTTTT. Translating it yields CASSGRWETTGELFF. Filled out from reference TRBV19 and TRBJ2-2, the complete variable domain reads DGGITQSPKYLFRKEGQNVTLSCEQNLNHDAMYWYRQDPGQGLRLIYYSQIVNDFQKGDIAEGYSVSREKKESFPLTVTSAQKNPTAFYLCASSGRWETTGELFFGEGSRLTVL.

This clone has only one observation. The chain recombines TRBV6-2 or TRBV6-3 with TRBJ2-7; D is perhaps TRBD1 (6 bases). The CDR3 length is 13 residues. CDR1 is MNHEY and CDR2 is SVGEGT in the germline V gene. Trimming removed 2 bases at V and 7 bases at J, with 12 bases between. The CDR3 DNA reads TGTGCCAGCAGTTACGCAGGGGCTGGGGAGCAGTACTTC. Translated: CASSYAGAGEQYF.

This chain uses TRBV6-2 or TRBV6-3 with TRBJ1-4; 9 bases agree with TRBD1. The CDR3 has 15 amino acids. Germline assignment: CDR1 MNHEY and CDR2 SVGEGT. Germline trimming cut 6 bases from V and 7 bases from J; bases unmatched to any gene: 9. The CDR3 nucleotides are TGTGCCAGCAGCCTTAACAGGGGGCCTGGTGAAAAACTGTTTTTT. Residues: CASSLNRGPGEKLFF.

As DNA, the CDR3 is TGTGCCAGCAGCCAGATGGCGGGAGCTTTGGAGACCCAGTACTTC. Protein product: CASSQMAGALETQYF. The chain couples TRBV7-9 to TRBJ2-5; 7 positions match TRBD2. Trimming cost V 5 bases and J 5 bases; bases outside gene matches: 11. CDR3 length: 15 residues. In germline, CDR1 is SEHNR, CDR2 FQNEAQ (reference sequence). Full variable domain (remainder filled in from reference TRBV7-9 and TRBJ2-5): DTGVSQNPRHKITKRGQNVTFRCDPISEHNRLYWYRQTLGQGPEFLTYFQNEAQLEKSRLLSDRFSAERPKGSFSTLEIQRTEQGDSAMYLCASSQMAGALETQYFGPGTRLLVL.

The CDR3 DNA is TGTGCCAGCAGCCAAGCGGGGGGGCCACACAATGAGCAGTTCTTC. Its translation: CASSQAGGPHNEQFF. V usage is TRBV3-1 (or the pseudogene TRBV3-2) and J usage is TRBJ2-1; 8 nucleotides align to TRBD2. Germline trimming cut 1 base from V and 5 bases from J; bases unmatched to any gene: 4. The CDR3 consists of 15 residues. The germline V gene encodes CDR1 LGHDT and CDR2 YNNKEL (reference sequence).

The rearrangement uses TRBV6-2 or TRBV6-3 and TRBJ1-1; D gene uncertain. The CDR3 covers 16 residues. V shed 0 bases and J shed 1 base, with 12 bases lying between them. Germline CDR1 is MNHEY and CDR2 is SVGEGT. CDR3 sequence: CASSYSIRQKNTEAFF. CDR3 bases: TGTGCCAGCAGTTACTCGATTAGGCAAAAGAACACTGAAGCTTTCTTT.

This rearrangement joins TRBV7-9 to TRBJ2-1; D may be TRBD1 (5 bases). CDR3 length equals 14 residues. V lost 4 bases and J lost 8, with 15 bases in between. Per the germline V gene, CDR1 is SEHNR and CDR2 is FQNEAQ (reference sequence). CDR3 nucleotides: TGTGCCAGCAGCTCCACAGGCGAACGGGATGAGCAGTTCTTC. Its protein product is CASSSTGERDEQFF.

This clone was detected once. The chain uses TRBV28 and TRBJ1-2, with 9 nucleotides matching TRBD1. J lost 3 bases, V lost 8 bases, and 22 bases had no gene match. This CDR3 contains 19 residues. CDR1 and CDR2 from the germline V gene are MDHEN and SYDVKM. This CDR3 is CASQGPGQGTVVGDYGYTF. The CDR3, as DNA: TGTGCCAGCCAGGGGCCCGGACAGGGGACGGTAGTGGGAGACTATGGCTACACCTTC.

V is TRBV28 and J is TRBJ1-2; the D gene is possibly TRBD1 (5 bases). Germline CDR1 MDHEN, CDR2 SYDVKM. Trimming removed 2 bases at V and 1 base at J, with 14 bases between. The CDR3 covers 16 residues. CDR3 in amino acids: CASSLIGDPDNYGYTF. CDR3 coding DNA: TGTGCCAGCAGTTTAATCGGGGACCCAGATAACTATGGCTACACCTTC.

The chain joins TRBV14 to TRBJ1-6; 10 positions match TRBD1. The junction had 6 bases not matched to a gene; V was cut back by 4 bases and J by 9 bases. Germline CDR1 is SGHDN and CDR2 is FVKESK. The CDR3 is 15 residues long. The chain's CDR3 is CASSPRQGAGSPLHF. CDR3 DNA sequence: TGTGCCAGCAGCCCCCGACAGGGGGCCGGTTCACCCCTCCACTTT.

The chain has TRBV7-8 and TRBJ2-1; D remains unclear. V was shortened by 4 bases and J by 2 bases, with 12 bases between the two germline ends. This CDR3 has 15 amino acids. Germline V CDR1 and CDR2: SGHVS, FQNEAQ. Here the CDR3 DNA reads TGTGCCAGCAGCTACGACACAAAAACCTACAATGAGCAGTTCTTC. This codes for CASSYDTKTYNEQFF.

The rearrangement joins TRBV20-1 to TRBJ1-2, with D maybe TRBD1 (5 bases). Trimming removed 5 bases from V and 7 bases from J, with 11 bases in between. The CDR3 totals 11 residues. Germline CDR1 reads DFQATT; CDR2 reads SNEGSKA (reference sequence). The CDR3 is CSARDVGGYTF. The CDR3 DNA follows: TGCAGTGCTCGGGACGTTGGTGGCTACACCTTC.

The rearrangement joins TRBV7-9 to TRBJ2-7; D might be TRBD1 (6 bases). V dropped 6 bases and J dropped 5 bases, with 14 bases sitting between them. The CDR3 has 13 amino acids. CDR1 is SEHNR and CDR2 is FQNEAQ in the germline V gene (reference sequence). CDR3 bases: TGTGCCAGCAGGGAATCAACAGGGAACGAGCAGTACTTC. Protein: CASRESTGNEQYF.

This sequence joins TRBV20-1 and TRBJ2-1, with D hard to call. This CDR3 is built from 11 residues. The V end lost 6 bases, the J end lost 7 bases, and 10 bases lay between the germline ends. CDR1 DFQATT and CDR2 SNEGSKA come from the germline V gene (reference sequence). The DNA for the CDR3 is TGCAGTGCGACGACTCGGAATGAGCAGTTCTTC. Residues: CSATTRNEQFF.

CDR3 bases: TGTGCCAGCAGCCAGGCGTCAGCTTACAATGAGCAGTTCTTC. Protein: CASSQASAYNEQFF. V usage is TRBV7-9 and J usage is TRBJ2-1; D is undetermined. Germline loops: CDR1 SEHNR, CDR2 FQNEAQ (reference sequence). The CDR3 spans 14 residues. The ends were cut back, 5 bases at V and 4 bases at J, with 12 bases in the middle.

This chain uses TRBV10-1 with TRBJ1-2; D remains ambiguous. Germline loops: CDR1 WNHNN, CDR2 SYGVQD (reference sequence). The CDR3 totals 14 residues. V shed 10 bases and J shed 1 base, with 16 bases lying between them. CDR3 in DNA: TGCGCCACCGCTACCTTGACGGGTAACTATGGCTACACCTTC. Encoded protein: CATATLTGNYGYTF.

The gene calls are TRBV6-5 and TRBJ1-3; D remains ambiguous. This CDR3 comprises 15 residues. With 0 bases removed from V and 0 bases from J, the gap between germline ends came to 6 bases. Germline assignment: CDR1 MNHEY and CDR2 SVGAGI. The CDR3 DNA reads as TGTGCCAGCAGTTACTCTGGCAGCTCTGGAAACACCATATATTTT. The encoded protein is CASSYSGSSGNTIYF.